The clone carrying this T cell receptor (beta chain) was seen many times. What it binds is unknown. These data come from a study of identical twins. Broader study findings: Invariant cells of the MAIT and iNKT types might have partly distorted the zero-insertion analyses. Twin-shared out-of-frame alpha sequences were enriched for low generation probability.

J lost 5 bases, V lost 2 bases, and 8 bases had no gene match. This CDR3 is 17 amino acids long. Germline CDR1 and CDR2: WNHNN and SYGVQD (reference sequence). TCRdb re-called the 5' RACE reads through MiXCR, storing one row per CDR3 protein. The sample records around 550,000 distinct CDR3 sequences, roughly 15% being singletons. This sample also appeared in a second study, on yellow fever vaccine responses in identical twins.

The J gene is TRBJ2-1, the V gene TRBV10-1; 11 nucleotides align to TRBD2. The sequence was obtained from a woman younger than 35 in good health. Material for sequencing was CD4+ T cells sorted from blood. This CDR3 reads CASSETTGTSGHNEQFF. CDR3 DNA: TGCGCCAGCAGTGAGACCACCGGGACTAGCGGACACAATGAGCAGTTCTTC.